These 11 T cell receptor beta chains came from one sample sequenced in a study of shared clonotypes between healthy human individuals. Here immunoSEQ multiplex PCR was the method, and the copy in TCRdb shows in-frame clones only, minus some. Of almost 750,000 clones listed, over 60% are singletons. The specimen was memory CD4+ T cells sorted from blood. Subset specified: CD45RA-negative fraction. The receptors here all came from a woman aged 30 to 39 in good health.

The chain employs TRBV28 and TRBJ2-1; no clear D. The CDR3 loop spans 15 amino acids. Between the trimmed V and J ends, which lost 6 bases and 0 bases, there was a span of 12 bases. Germline values: CDR1 MDHEN, CDR2 SYDVKM. CDR3 DNA sequence: TGTGCCAGCAGACGCTTAGAGTTCTCCTACAATGAGCAGTTCTTC. This codes for CASRRLEFSYNEQFF.

The rearrangement joins TRBV30 to TRBJ2-3; TRBD1 might be the D (6 bases). Germline lookup yields CDR1 GTSNPN and CDR2 SVGIG (reference sequence). V dropped 3 bases and J dropped 3 bases, with 10 bases sitting between them. CDR3 length: 13 amino acids. The CDR3 coding sequence is TGTGCCTGGAGGGCCGGGACAACAGATACGCAGTATTTT. Its translation is CAWRAGTTDTQYF.

This clone was counted between two and nine times. The chain recombines TRBV4-1 with TRBJ2-2; maybe TRBD2 (6 bases). The CDR3 totals 18 residues. In germline, CDR1 is MGHRA, CDR2 YSYEKL. The ends were cut back, 3 bases at V and 1 base at J, with 18 bases in the middle. The CDR3 DNA is TGCGCCAGCAGCCAGACCCGGTTGCGGCGGGAGAACACCGGGGAGCTGTTTTTT. It is translated as CASSQTRLRRENTGELFF.

This clone was picked up a small number of times. The V call is TRBV18, the J call TRBJ2-1; tentative D call: TRBD2 (6 bases). Trimming took 3 bases from V and 5 from J, leaving 17 bases between them. The germline CDR1 and CDR2 sequences are KGHSH and LQKENI. The CDR3 is 16 amino acids. In nucleotides, the CDR3 is TGTGCCAGCTCACCTTTCAATCCTAGCGCCGACAATGAGCAGTTCTTC. Translation: CASSPFNPSADNEQFF.

This chain joins TRBV7-2 and TRBJ1-1; D not resolved. CDR3 length equals 13 residues. Germline assignment: CDR1 SGHTA and CDR2 FQGNSA. The germline V and J ends were trimmed by 4 bases and 2 bases, with 8 bases remaining between them. DNA for the CDR3: TGTGCCAGCAGCTCGCTAGTAAACACTGAAGCTTTCTTT. Its translation is CASSSLVNTEAFF.

V usage is TRBV29-1 and J usage is TRBJ2-5; D possibly corresponds to TRBD1 (6 bases). CDR1 is SQVTM, CDR2 ANQGSEA, per germline. The V end lost 7 bases, the J end lost 4 bases, and 13 bases lay between the germline ends. This CDR3 region has 12 residues. As DNA, the CDR3 is TGCAGCGCCTCACAGGGTGGAGAGACCCAGTACTTC. This encodes CSASQGGETQYF.

V usage is TRBV11-2 and J usage is TRBJ2-3; TRBD2 aligns across 12 bases. V gave up 2 bases and J gave up 4 bases; unmatched junction bases: 10. Germline CDR1 and CDR2: SGHAT and FQNNGV. This CDR3 contains 18 residues. In nucleotides, the CDR3 is TGTGCCAGCAGCTTAACCCTCGTGGCTAGCGGGAGGGCAGATACGCAGTATTTT. Protein sequence: CASSLTLVASGRADTQYF.

The chain couples TRBV5-1 to TRBJ2-1; 7 positions match TRBD2. Trimming removed 0 bases from V and 6 bases from J; junction bases left unmatched: 9. The CDR3 runs 16 residues. Germline CDR1 SGHRS, CDR2 YFSETQ. CDR3 loop: CASSLGWREMSNEQFF. CDR3 nucleotide sequence: TGCGCCAGCAGCTTGGGTTGGCGGGAGATGAGCAATGAGCAGTTCTTC.

This chain links TRBV18 with TRBJ1-5; weak D call: TRBD1 (6 bases). Trimming removed 6 bases from V and 5 bases from J, with 11 bases in between. There are 13 residues in the CDR3. Germline-derived CDR1 and CDR2 are KGHSH and LQKENI. The CDR3 spells CASSRGDDQPQHF. The CDR3, as DNA: TGTGCCAGCTCGAGGGGGGACGATCAGCCCCAGCATTTT.

CDR3 sequence: CASNPGRGPHEQYF. The CDR3 nucleotides are TGTGCCAGCAACCCGGGACGGGGGCCCCACGAGCAGTACTTC. This chain links TRBV28 with TRBJ2-7, with D perhaps being TRBD1 or TRBD2 (6 bases each). V shed 7 bases and J shed 5 bases, with 18 bases lying between them. The CDR3 is 14 residues long. The germline gives CDR1 MDHEN, CDR2 SYDVKM.

This clone has just a few counts. The chain carries TRBV6-1 and TRBJ2-2, with 9 bases matching TRBD1. Germline-derived CDR1 and CDR2 are MNHNS and SASEGT. V trimming: 5 bases; J trimming: 8 bases; junction bases outside the gene matches: 6. The CDR3 extends over 14 amino acids. This chain's CDR3 is CASSRDREGGELFF. In nucleotides, the CDR3 is TGTGCCAGCAGTCGGGACAGGGAGGGAGGGGAGCTGTTTTTT.